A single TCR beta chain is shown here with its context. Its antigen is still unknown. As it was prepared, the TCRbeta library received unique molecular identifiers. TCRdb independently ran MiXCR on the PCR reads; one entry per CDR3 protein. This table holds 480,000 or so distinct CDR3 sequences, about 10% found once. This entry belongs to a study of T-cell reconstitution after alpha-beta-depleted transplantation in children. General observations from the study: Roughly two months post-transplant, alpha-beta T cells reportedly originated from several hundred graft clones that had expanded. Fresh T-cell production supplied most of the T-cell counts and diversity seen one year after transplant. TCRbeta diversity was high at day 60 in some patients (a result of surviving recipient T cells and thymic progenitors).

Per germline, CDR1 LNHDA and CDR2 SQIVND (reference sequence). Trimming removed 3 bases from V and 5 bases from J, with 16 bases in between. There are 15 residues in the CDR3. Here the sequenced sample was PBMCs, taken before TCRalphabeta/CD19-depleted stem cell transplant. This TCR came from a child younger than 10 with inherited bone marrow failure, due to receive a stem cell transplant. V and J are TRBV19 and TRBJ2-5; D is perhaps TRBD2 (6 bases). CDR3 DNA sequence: TGTGCCAGTAGTATTGTAGCGGAAGGATGGGAGACCCAGTACTTC. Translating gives CASSIVAEGWETQYF.